This T cell receptor beta chain came from a study of T-cell memory formation after mild COVID-19. The study, taken as a whole, reports: Contracting clones localized mainly to CM and EM when CD4+ and mainly to EMRA when CD8+.

Comment on this clonotype: Antigen unknown.

TCRdb re-analysed the 5' RACE reads in MiXCR, keeping a single row per CDR3 protein. The sample has 250,000 to 350,000 distinct CDR3 sequences, roughly an eighth seen once. This receptor was identified in a man aged 18 to 29 who had mild COVID-19 (a few samples of this study predate the infection). Cell type and time point are not known. The sample consisted of PBMCs or a T cell subset sorted from them (not recorded which).

In nucleotides, the CDR3 is TGTGCCAGCTCGCCGTTGTCTTCGGCTGAGGGTCAGCCCCAGCATTTT. The encoded protein is CASSPLSSAEGQPQHF. The chain has TRBV18 and TRBJ1-5, with D uncertain. Trimming stripped 6 bases from V and 6 bases from J, with 21 bases between. Germline CDR1 is KGHSH and CDR2 is LQKENI. The CDR3 is made up of 16 amino acids.